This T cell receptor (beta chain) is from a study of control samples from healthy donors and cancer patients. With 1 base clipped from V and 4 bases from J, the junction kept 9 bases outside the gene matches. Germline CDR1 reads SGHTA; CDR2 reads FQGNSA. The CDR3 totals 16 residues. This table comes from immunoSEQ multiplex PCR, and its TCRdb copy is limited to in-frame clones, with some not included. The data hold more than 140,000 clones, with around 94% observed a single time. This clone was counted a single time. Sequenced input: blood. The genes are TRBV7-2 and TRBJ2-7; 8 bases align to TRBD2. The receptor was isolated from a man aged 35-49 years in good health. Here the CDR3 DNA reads TGTGCCAGCAGCTTAGATCTTAGCGGGAACTCATACGAGCAGTACTTC. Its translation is CASSLDLSGNSYEQYF.